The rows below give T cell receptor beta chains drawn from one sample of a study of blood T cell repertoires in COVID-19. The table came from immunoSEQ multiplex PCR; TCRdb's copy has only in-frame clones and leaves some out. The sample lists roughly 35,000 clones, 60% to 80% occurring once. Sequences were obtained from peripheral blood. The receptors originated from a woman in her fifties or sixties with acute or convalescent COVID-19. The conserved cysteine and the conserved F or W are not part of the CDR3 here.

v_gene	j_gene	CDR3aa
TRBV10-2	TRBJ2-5	ASSDDERSFLLQETQY
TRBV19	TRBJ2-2	ASTPSGGANTGELF
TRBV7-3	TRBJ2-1	ASSLVSGGSYNEQF
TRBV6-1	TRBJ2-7	ASSEVLSLAVYEQY
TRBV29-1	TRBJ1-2	SVEESNYGVRSNYGYT
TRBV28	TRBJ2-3	ASSPLGWVQGFATDTQY
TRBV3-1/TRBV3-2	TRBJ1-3	ASSQGQGSTIY
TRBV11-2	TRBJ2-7	ASSFSRGGRVSYEQY
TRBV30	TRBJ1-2	AWSVSPRGAGYT
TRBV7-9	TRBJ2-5	ASSLAVIGSETQY
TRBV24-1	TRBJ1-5	ATQGAQNQPQH
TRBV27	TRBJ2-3	ASSSDSYTDTQY
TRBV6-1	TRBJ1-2	ASSEDRVEIYGYT
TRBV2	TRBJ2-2	ASSRQANTGELF
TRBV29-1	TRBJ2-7	SVESDSSNEQY
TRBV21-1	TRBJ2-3	ASSLDVGPTDTQY
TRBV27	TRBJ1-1	ASGREGGLTEAF
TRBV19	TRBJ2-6	ASNPQGSGANVLT
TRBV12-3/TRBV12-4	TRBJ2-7	ASSRSQGYEQY
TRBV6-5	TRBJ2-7	ASRLGQGELYEQY
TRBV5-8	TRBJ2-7	ASRPGQVEQY
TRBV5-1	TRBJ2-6	ASSLSGLSSGANVLT
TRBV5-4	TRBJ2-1	ASTRGGVSYNEQF